This T cell receptor beta chain was profiled in a study of T cell responses to AZD1222 COVID-19 vaccine. Findings and caveats of the study: Regions left unmutated in variants are reportedly the target of nearly half of spike-specific TCRs.

Assay: immunoSEQ multiplex PCR; the TCRdb copy retains only in-frame clones and omits some. Here the sample spans around 150,000 clones, 85% to 95% being singletons. As concerns this clone: Its antigen is as yet unknown.

This CDR3 is 16 amino acids long. Per germline, CDR1 MNHEY and CDR2 SMNVEV (reference sequence). Trimming removed 5 bases from V and 4 bases from J; junction bases left unmatched: 4. The clonotype comes from an adult in good health. The chain uses TRBV27 and TRBJ1-6, with 11 bases that match TRBD1. The sample here was peripheral blood, taken on day 0 of AZD1222 vaccination. CDR3 in DNA: TGTGCCAGCAGTGACGGGACAGGGGGTTATAATTCACCCCTCCACTTT. This gives the protein CASSDGTGGYNSPLHF.